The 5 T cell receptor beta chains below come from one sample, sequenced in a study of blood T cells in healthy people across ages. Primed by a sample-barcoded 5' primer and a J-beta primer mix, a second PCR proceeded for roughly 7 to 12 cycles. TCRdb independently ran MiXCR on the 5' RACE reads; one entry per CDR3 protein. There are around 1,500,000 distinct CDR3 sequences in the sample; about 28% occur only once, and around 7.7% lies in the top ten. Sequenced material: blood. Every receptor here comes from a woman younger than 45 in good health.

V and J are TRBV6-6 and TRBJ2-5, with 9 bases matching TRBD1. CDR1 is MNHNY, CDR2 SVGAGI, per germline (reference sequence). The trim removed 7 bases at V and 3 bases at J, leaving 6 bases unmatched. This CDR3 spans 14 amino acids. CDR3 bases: TGTGCCAGCACCGCCGGGACAGGGAAAGAGACCCAGTACTTC. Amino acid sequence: CASTAGTGKETQYF.

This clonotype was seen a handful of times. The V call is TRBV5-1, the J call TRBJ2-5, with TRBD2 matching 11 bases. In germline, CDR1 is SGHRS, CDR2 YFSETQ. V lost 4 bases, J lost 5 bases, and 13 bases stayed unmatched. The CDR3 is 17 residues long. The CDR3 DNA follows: TGCGCCAGCAGCCCAAGGGCTAGCGGGGGGCCGAGGGAGACCCAGTACTTC. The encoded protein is CASSPRASGGPRETQYF.

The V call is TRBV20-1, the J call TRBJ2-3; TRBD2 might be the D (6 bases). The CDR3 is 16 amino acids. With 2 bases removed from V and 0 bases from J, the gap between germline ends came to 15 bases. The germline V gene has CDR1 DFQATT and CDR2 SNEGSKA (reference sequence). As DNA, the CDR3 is TGCAGTGCTAGACGGGACTTGGGTCTTAGCACAGATACGCAGTATTTT. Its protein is CSARRDLGLSTDTQYF.

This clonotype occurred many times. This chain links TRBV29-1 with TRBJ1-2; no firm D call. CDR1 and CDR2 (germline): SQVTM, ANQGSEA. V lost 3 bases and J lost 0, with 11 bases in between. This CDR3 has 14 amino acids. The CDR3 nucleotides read TGCAGCGTTGAGCTTCTGGAGACTAACTATGGCTACACCTTC. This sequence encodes CSVELLETNYGYTF.

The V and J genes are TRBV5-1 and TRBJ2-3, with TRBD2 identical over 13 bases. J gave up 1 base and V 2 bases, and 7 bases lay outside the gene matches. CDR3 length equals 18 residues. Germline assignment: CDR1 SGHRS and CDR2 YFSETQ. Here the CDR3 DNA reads TGCGCCAGCAGCTTTCGGACTAGCGGGAGTAAGGGCACAGATACGCAGTATTTT. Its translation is CASSFRTSGSKGTDTQYF.